This TCR beta chain was sequenced for a study of blood T cell repertoires in COVID-19. Profiling relied on immunoSEQ multiplex PCR, and the TCRdb table lists in-frame clones only, not all of them. In the table there are approximately 300,000 clones, just under 90% of which are singletons. Trimming pared 4 bases from V and 5 bases from J, leaving 24 bases between. Germline CDR1 is SGHTA and CDR2 is FQGNSA. This CDR3 is built from 18 residues. The sequencing input was PBMCs or T cells enriched from blood (not recorded which). The TCR sequence derives from a woman in her 30s who had recovered from COVID-19. The chain joins TRBV7-2 to TRBJ2-1, with TRBD2 as a possible D gene (7 bases). The CDR3 region is CASSSNWGPSGNNNEQFF. CDR3 bases: TGTGCCAGCAGCTCCAATTGGGGGCCTAGCGGAAACAACAATGAGCAGTTCTTC.